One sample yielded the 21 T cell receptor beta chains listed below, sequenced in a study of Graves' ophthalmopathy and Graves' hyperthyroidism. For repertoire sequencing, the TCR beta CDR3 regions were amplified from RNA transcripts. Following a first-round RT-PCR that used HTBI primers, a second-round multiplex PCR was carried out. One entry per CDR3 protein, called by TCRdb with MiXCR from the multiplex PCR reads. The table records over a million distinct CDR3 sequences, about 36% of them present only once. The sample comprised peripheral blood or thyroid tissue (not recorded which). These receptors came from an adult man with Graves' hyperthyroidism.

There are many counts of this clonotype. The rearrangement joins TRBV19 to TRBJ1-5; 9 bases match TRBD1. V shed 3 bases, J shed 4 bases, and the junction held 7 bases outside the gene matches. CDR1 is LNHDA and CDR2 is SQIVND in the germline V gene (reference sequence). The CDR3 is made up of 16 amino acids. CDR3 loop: CASSMTGTGYNQPQHF. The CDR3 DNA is TGTGCCAGTAGTATGACCGGGACAGGGTATAATCAGCCCCAGCATTTT. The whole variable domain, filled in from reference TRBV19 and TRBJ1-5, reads DGGITQSPKYLFRKEGQNVTLSCEQNLNHDAMYWYRQDPGQGLRLIYYSQIVNDFQKGDIAEGYSVSREKKESFPLTVTSAQKNPTAFYLCASSMTGTGYNQPQHFGDGTRLSIL.

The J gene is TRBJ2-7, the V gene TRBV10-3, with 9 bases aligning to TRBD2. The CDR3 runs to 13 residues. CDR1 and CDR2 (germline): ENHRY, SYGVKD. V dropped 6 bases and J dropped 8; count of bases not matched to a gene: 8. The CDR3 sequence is CAISGTSPPKQYF. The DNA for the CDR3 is TGTGCCATCAGCGGGACTAGCCCGCCGAAGCAGTACTTC.

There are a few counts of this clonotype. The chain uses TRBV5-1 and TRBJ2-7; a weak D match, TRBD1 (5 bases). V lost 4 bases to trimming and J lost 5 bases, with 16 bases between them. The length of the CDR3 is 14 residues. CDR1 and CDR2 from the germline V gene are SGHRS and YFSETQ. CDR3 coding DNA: TGCGCCAGCAGCCCGGTCCTCCTCAGGGACGAGCAGTACTTC. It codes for CASSPVLLRDEQYF.

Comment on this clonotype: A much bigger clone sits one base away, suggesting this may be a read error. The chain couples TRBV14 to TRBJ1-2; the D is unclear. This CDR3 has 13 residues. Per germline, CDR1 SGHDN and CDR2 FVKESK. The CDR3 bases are TGTGCCAGCAGCCCTTCTAGGCACTTTGGCCACACCTTC. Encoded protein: CASSPSRHFGHTF.

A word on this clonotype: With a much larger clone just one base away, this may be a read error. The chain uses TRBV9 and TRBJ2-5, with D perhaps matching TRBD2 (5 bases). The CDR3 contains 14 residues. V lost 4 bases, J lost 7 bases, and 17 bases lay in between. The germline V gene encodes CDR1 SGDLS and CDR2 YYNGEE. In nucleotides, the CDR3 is TGTGCCAGCAGCCAAGGGAGTGGCTTTGGGACCCAGTACTTC. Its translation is CASSQGSGFGTQYF.

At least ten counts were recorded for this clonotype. CDR3 region: CASSPPQEVPYGYTF. CDR3 bases: TGTGCCAGCAGCCCCCCACAAGAAGTCCCGTATGGCTACACCTTC. The chain has TRBV2 and TRBJ1-2; unclear D gene. The CDR3 has 15 residues. Germline V gene data show CDR1 as SNHLY and CDR2 as FYNNEI. Trimming shortened V by 6 bases and J by 5 bases, and 19 bases separated the two germline ends.

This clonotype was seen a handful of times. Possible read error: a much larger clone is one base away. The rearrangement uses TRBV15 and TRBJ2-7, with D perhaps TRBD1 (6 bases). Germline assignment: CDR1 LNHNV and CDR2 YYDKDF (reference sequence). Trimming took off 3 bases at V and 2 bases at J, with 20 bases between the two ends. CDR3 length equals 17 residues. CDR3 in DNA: TGTGCCACCAGCAGTGACCTGGGGGCAGCAACGGCCTACGAGCAGTACTTC. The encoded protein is CATSSDLGAATAYEQYF. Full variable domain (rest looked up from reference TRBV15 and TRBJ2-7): DAMVIQNPRYQVTQFGKPVTLSCSQTLNHNVMYWYQQKSSQAPKLLFHYYDKDFNNEADTPDNFQSRRPNTSFCFLDIRSPGLGDTAMYLCATSSDLGAATAYEQYFGPGTRLTVT.

CDR3 DNA: TGTGCCACCAGCAGTGGACAGGCCTACGAGCAGTACTTC. Translating it yields CATSSGQAYEQYF. V is TRBV15 and J is TRBJ2-7, with 7 bases identical to TRBD1. J gave up 2 bases and V 3 bases, and 1 base lay outside the gene matches. Germline V gene lookup returns CDR1 LNHNV and CDR2 YYDKDF (reference sequence). This CDR3 has 13 residues.

The DNA of the CDR3 is TGTGCCAGCAGTTACTCCCGGCTTAGCGGCTACGAGCAGTACTTC. It specifies CASSYSRLSGYEQYF. The V and J genes are TRBV6-5 and TRBJ2-7; D perhaps matches TRBD2 (6 bases). Germline CDR1 is MNHEY and CDR2 is SVGAGI. The CDR3 is made up of 15 amino acids. Trimming removed 0 bases at V and 3 bases at J, with 12 bases between.

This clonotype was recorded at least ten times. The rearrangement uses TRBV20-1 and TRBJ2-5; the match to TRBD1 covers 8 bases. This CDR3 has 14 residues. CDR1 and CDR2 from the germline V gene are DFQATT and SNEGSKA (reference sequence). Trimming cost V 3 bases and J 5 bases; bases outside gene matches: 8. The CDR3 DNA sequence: TGCAGTGCTAGGCCTGGACAGGGTCGGGAGACCCAGTACTTC. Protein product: CSARPGQGRETQYF.

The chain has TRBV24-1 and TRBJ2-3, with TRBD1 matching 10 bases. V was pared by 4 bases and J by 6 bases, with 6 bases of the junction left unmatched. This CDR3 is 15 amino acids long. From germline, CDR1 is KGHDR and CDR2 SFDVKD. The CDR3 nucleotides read TGTGCCACCAGTGAGACTGGACAGGGGGGCGATACGCAGTATTTT. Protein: CATSETGQGGDTQYF.

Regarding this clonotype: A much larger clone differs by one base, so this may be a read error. This chain's CDR3 is CATSTNTGGLPPGANVPTF. Written as DNA, the CDR3 is TGTGCCACCAGCACAAATACAGGGGGCCTCCCCCCTGGGGCCAACGTCCCGACTTTC. The gene calls are TRBV15 and TRBJ2-6; 9 positions agree with TRBD1. The CDR3 runs to 19 residues. CDR1 is LNHNV, CDR2 YYDKDF, per germline (reference sequence).

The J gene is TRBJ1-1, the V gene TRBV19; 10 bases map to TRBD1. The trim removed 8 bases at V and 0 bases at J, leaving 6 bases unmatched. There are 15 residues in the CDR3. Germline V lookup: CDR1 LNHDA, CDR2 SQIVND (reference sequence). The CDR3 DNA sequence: TGTGCCAGTCACGGGACAGGGGATTTGAACACTGAAGCTTTCTTT. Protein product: CASHGTGDLNTEAFF.

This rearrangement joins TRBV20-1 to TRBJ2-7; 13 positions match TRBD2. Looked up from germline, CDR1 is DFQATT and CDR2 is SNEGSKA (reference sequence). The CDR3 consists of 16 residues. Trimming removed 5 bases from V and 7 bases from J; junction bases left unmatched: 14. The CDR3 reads CSARLAGGGRSREQYF. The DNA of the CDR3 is TGCAGTGCTCGACTAGCGGGAGGTGGGAGGTCTCGGGAGCAGTACTTC.

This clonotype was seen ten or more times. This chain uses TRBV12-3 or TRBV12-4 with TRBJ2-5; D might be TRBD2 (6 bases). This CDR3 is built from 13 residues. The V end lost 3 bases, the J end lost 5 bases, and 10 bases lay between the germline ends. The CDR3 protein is CASSFAGWETQYF. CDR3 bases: TGTGCCAGCAGTTTTGCGGGGTGGGAGACCCAGTACTTC.

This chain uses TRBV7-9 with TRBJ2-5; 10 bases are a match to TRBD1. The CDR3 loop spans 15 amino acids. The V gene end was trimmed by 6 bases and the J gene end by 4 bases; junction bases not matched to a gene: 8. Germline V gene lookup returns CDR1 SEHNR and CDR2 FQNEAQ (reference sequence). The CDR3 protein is CASSFGQGGRETQYF. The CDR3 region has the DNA TGTGCCAGCAGTTTCGGACAGGGGGGGCGAGAGACCCAGTACTTC.

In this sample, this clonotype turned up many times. The CDR3 region has the DNA TGTGCCAGCAGCGGCGACAGGGATCGAAGCAATCAGCCCCAGCATTTT. Translating it yields CASSGDRDRSNQPQHF. The chain combines TRBV5-8 with TRBJ1-5, with 7 positions matching TRBD1. Germline lookup yields CDR1 SGHTS and CDR2 YDEGEE. The junction had 8 bases not matched to a gene; V was cut back by 4 bases and J by 1 base. The CDR3 is made up of 16 amino acids.

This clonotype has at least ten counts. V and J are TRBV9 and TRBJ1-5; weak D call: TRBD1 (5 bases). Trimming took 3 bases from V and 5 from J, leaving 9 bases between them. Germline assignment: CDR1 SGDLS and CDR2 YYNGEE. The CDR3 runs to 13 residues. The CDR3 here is CASSAGRDQPQHF. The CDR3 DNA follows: TGTGCCAGCAGCGCCGGCAGGGATCAGCCCCAGCATTTT.

CDR3 DNA: TGTGCCAGCAGCACAGGACTAGCGGCTATCGCCTACGAGCAGTACTTC. It encodes CASSTGLAAIAYEQYF. The rearrangement joins TRBV11-3 to TRBJ2-7; 10 bases map to TRBD2. The CDR3 consists of 16 residues. V trimming: 5 bases; J trimming: 2 bases; junction bases outside the gene matches: 9. Germline V gene sequence: CDR1 SGHNT, CDR2 YENEEA.

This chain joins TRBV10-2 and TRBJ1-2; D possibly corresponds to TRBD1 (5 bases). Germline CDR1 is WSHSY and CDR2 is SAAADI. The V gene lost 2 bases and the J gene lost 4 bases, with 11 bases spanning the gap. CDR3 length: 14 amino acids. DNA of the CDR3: TGCGCCAGCAGTGAGCCGGGACTGATCTATGGCTACACCTTC. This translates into CASSEPGLIYGYTF.

CDR3 sequence reads: CASSWGTSGELFF. The CDR3 region has the DNA TGTGCCAGCAGCTGGGGGACTAGCGGGGAGCTGTTTTTT. This chain links TRBV7-9 with TRBJ2-2, with 8 bases lining up with TRBD2. The trim removed 4 bases at V and 7 bases at J, leaving 2 bases unmatched. This CDR3 spans 13 amino acids. Germline V CDR1 and CDR2: SEHNR, FQNEAQ (reference sequence).